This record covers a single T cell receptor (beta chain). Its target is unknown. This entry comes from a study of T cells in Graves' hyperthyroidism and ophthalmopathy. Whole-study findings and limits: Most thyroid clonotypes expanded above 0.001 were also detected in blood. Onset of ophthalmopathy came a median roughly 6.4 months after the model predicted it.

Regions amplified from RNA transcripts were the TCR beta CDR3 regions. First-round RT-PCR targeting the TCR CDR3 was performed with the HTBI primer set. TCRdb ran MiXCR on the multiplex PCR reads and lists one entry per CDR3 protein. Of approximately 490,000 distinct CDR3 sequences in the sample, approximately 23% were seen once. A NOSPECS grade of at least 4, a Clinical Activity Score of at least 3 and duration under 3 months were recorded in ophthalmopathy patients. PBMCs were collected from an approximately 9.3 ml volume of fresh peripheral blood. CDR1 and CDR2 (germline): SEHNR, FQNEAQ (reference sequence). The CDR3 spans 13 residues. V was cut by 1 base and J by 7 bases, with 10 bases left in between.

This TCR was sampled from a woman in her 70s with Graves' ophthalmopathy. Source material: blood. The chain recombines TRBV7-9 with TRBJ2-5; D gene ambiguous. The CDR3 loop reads CASSLEQTGTQYF. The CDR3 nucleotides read TGTGCCAGCAGCTTAGAACAGACCGGGACCCAGTACTTC.